This T cell receptor beta chain was recovered during a study of blood T cells in healthy people across ages (dated by TCRdb to between 2014 and 2016). For the study in its entirety: In model experiments, roughly one uniquely barcoded TCR beta cDNA molecule per two T cells was captured by template switching. Using deep sequencing normalized with unique cDNA molecular identifiers, the study measured how TCR beta repertoire diversity changes with age. Four age groups were formed from the donors: young (average about 16 years), middle-aged (more than 35), aged (more than 55) and long-lived (around 80). To avoid experimental bias, donors of different ages were randomly spread across the sequencing lanes. The study analyzed two additional independent replicas of 1 million unique cDNA reads from the same blood draw for two donors, one aged 18 to 30 and one aged 80 or older. Broader findings and caveats from the paper: Observed TCR beta diversity per million T cells fell roughly linearly with age, and a significant reduction was already apparent by age around 39. A strong correlation was found between observed TCR beta diversity and the percentage of naive T cells measured by flow cytometry. Total diversity estimates from one million sequenced T cells were considered lower bounds and underestimates. Compared with the aged group, more naive CD4+ T cells, fewer expanded clones and increased TCR diversity were shown by the long-lived group, suggesting age selection. The CMV infection status of donors was not known, potentially confounding age-related changes in expanded clonotypes. Conclusive comparison of naive and antigen-experienced compartments was prevented by the profiling of bulk unsorted PBMCs.

On this clonotype itself: The antigen it recognizes is unknown. The record has no base qualities; no much larger clone is one base away.

The protocol used for the library was 5' RACE. The instrument was an Illumina HiSeq 2500. A second 7 to 11 cycle PCR used a sample-barcoded 5' primer and a J-beta primer mix. A unique molecular identifier was introduced onto each TCR beta cDNA molecule by a template-switch 5' adaptor carrying 12 random nucleotides. Each sample yielded at least 2.5 million CDR3-containing paired-end reads. All of the RNA was converted into first-strand cDNA using the Mint cDNA synthesis kit, with a TRBC-specific oligonucleotide serving as the primer. After uracil-DNA glycosylase treatment, a first 18-cycle PCR used universal primers M1SS and BC2_uni_R on all cDNA. Under the source paper's analysis protocol: For normalization, 1 million high-quality reads, each with a distinct molecular identifier, were randomly selected from each sample. Reads sharing molecular identifiers were discarded rather than binned into consensus sequences. CDR3 identification, clonotype clustering and error correction used MiTCR with a Q25 quality threshold and the strictest error-elimination algorithm. Lower-bound total TCR beta diversity was estimated with a nonparametric unseen species model using Euler transformation. In TCRdb, the public reads were trimmed at Q25 with fastp and aligned with MiXCR, with productive beta chains retained. A single entry per CDR3 protein holds the most common genes and DNA from its merged rows. TCRdb, not the authors, supplied the V and J calls. Across this sample there are about 640,000 distinct CDR3 sequences, with 58% seen only once. The ten biggest clones cover about two fifths of the sample.

Clipping removes 0 bases from V and 5 bases from J, with 11 as the unmatched junction base count. CDR1 and CDR2, looked up from the germline V gene, are SGHTA and FQGNSA. The CDR3, cysteine through phenylalanine, is 17 amino acids long. Of all the DNA, just the CDR3 is kept, 51 bases in frame from base 1. The approximately 41 donors, aged about 6 to 90 years, were systemically healthy Caucasian individuals from Russia. Around 10 milliliters of peripheral blood were collected from each donor into EDTA-treated Vacutainer tubes. Ficoll-Paque density-gradient centrifugation was used to isolate PBMCs, with at least 7 million per sample. Total RNA was extracted from PBMCs with Trizol reagent, with at least 6 micrograms obtained per sample. The percentages of naive CD45RAhigh/CD27high T cells were determined by flow cytometry on a PBMC aliquot from every donor.

The chain is encoded by TRBV7-2 joined to TRBJ1-2; a stretch of 8 junction bases matches TRBD1. Sequenced material: blood. The receptor was isolated from a man between 60 and 70 years old in good health. The CDR3: CASSLAPVKTGEYGYTF. The nucleotide sequence is given as TGTGCCAGCAGCTTAGCGCCAGTCAAGACAGGGGAATATGGCTACACCTTC.